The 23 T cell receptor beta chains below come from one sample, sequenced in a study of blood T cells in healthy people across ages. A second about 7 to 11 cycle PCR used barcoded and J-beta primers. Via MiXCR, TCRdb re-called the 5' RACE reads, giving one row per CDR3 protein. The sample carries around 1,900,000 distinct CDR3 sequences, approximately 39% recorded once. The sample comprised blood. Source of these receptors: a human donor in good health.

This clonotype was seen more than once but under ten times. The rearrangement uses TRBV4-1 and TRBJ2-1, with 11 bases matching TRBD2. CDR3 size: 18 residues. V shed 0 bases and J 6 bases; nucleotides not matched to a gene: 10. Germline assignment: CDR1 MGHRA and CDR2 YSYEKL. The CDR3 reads CASSQDPPVAGGPNEQFF. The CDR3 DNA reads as TGCGCCAGCAGCCAAGATCCACCAGTAGCGGGGGGGCCCAATGAGCAGTTCTTC.

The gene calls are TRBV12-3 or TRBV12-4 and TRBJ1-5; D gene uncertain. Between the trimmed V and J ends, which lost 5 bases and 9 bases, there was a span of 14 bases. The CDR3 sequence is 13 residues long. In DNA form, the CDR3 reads TGTGCCAGCAGTCCTGGGGTGGTAGGGCCCCAGCATTTT. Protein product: CASSPGVVGPQHF.

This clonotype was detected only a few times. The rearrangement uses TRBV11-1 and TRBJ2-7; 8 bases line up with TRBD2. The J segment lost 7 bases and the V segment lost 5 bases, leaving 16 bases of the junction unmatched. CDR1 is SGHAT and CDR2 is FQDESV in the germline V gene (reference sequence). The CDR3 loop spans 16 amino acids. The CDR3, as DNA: TGTGCCAGCAGCCCTCCCGAGCGGGGGACTTACAATGAGCAGTACTTC. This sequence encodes CASSPPERGTYNEQYF.

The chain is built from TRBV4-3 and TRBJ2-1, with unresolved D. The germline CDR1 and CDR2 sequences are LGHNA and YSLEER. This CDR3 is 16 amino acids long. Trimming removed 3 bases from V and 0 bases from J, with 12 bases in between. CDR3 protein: CASSQGWTDSYNEQFF. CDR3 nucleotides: TGCGCCAGCAGCCAGGGCTGGACGGACTCCTACAATGAGCAGTTCTTC.

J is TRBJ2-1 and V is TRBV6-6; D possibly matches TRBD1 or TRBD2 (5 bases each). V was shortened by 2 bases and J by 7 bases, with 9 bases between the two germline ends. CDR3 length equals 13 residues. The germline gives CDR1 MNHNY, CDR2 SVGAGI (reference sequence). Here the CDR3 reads CASSYRGENEQFF. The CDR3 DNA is TGTGCCAGCAGTTACAGAGGGGAAAATGAGCAGTTCTTC.

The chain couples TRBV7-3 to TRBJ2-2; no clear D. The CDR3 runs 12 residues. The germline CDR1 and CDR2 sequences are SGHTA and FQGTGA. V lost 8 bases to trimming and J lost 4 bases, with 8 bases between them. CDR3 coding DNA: TGTGCCAGCGGCAGGCGCACCGGGGAGCTGTTTTTT. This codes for CASGRRTGELFF.

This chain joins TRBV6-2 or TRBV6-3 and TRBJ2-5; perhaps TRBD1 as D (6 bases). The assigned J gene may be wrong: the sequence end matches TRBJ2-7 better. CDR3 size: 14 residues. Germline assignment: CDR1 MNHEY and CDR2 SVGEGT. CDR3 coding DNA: TGTCCAGCAGTTCCAGGGGTAGATGAGGGCGAGCAGTACTTC. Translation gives CPAVPGVDEGEQYF.

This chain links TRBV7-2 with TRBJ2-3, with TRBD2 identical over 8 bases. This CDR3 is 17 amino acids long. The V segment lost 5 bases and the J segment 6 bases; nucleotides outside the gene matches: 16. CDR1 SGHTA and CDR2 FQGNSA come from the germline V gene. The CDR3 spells CASSLGLSGGAGDTQYF. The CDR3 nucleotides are TGTGCCAGCAGCCTCGGGCTCAGCGGGGGCGCAGGGGATACGCAGTATTTT.

The DNA for the CDR3 is TGTGCCAGCAGCGTAGGGGGACAGCTGAACACTGAAGCTTTCTTT. It encodes CASSVGGQLNTEAFF. The chain is built from TRBV9 and TRBJ1-1, with 7 bases matching TRBD1. V shed 0 bases, J shed 0 bases, and the junction held 2 bases outside the gene matches. Germline assignment: CDR1 SGDLS and CDR2 YYNGEE. The CDR3 sequence is 15 residues long.

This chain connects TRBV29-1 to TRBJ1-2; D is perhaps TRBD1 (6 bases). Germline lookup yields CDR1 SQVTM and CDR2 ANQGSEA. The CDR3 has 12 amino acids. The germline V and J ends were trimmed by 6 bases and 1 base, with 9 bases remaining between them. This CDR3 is CSVWTDNYGYTF. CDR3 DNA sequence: TGCAGCGTCTGGACAGATAACTATGGCTACACCTTC.

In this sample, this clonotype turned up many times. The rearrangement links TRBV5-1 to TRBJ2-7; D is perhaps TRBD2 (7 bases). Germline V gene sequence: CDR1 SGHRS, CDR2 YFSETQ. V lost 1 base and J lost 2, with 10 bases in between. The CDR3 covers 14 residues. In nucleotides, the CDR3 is TGCGCCAGCAGCTTGCGGGGGGCTACCTACGAGCAGTACTTC. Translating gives CASSLRGATYEQYF. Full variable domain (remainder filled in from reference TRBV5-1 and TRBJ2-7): KAGVTQTPRYLIKTRGQQVTLSCSPISGHRSVSWYQQTPGQGLQFLFEYFSETQRNKGNFPGRFSGRQFSNSRSEMNVSTLELGDSALYLCASSLRGATYEQYFGPGTRLTVT.

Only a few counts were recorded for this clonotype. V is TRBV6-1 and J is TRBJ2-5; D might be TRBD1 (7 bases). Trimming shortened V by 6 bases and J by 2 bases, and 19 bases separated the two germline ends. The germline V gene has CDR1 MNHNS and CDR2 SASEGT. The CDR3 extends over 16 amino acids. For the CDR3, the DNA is TGTGCCAGCAGCCTCTGGGCAGGGGGGCGACAAGAGACCCAGTACTTC. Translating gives CASSLWAGGRQETQYF.

The CDR3 DNA sequence: TGTGCCAGCAGCCAAGGAAGTCCCCCGGGGGACGAGCAGTACTTC. Protein product: CASSQGSPPGDEQYF. The chain links TRBV3-1 to TRBJ2-4; possible D gene TRBD2, 6 bases. TRBJ2-7 matches the DNA end more closely, so the J call is doubtful. The CDR3 runs 15 residues. Germline V gives CDR1 LGHDT, CDR2 YNNKEL (reference sequence).

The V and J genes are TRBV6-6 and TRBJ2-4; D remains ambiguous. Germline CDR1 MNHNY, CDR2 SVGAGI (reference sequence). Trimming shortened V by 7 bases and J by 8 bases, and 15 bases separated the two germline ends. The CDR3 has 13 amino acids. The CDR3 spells CASTFQRWDIQYF. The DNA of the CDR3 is TGTGCCAGCACCTTCCAAAGGTGGGACATTCAGTACTTC.

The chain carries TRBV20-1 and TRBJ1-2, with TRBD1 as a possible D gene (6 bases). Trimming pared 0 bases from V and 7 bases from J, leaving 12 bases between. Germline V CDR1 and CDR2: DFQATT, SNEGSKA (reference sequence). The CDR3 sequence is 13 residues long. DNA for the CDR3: TGCAGTGCTAGAGATTGGGGGCAAGGTGGCTACACCTTC. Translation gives CSARDWGQGGYTF.

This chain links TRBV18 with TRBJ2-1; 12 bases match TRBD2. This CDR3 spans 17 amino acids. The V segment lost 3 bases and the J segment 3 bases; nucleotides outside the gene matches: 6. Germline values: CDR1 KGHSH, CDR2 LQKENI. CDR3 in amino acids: CASSPLVLAGGYNEQFF. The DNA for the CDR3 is TGTGCCAGCTCACCTTTAGTACTAGCGGGAGGCTACAATGAGCAGTTCTTC.

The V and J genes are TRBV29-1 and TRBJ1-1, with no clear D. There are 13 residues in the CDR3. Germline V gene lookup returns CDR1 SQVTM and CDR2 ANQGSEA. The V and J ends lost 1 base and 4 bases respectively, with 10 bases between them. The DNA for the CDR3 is TGCAGCGTTGAAGGCATACTGCGCACTGAAGCTTTCTTT. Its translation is CSVEGILRTEAFF. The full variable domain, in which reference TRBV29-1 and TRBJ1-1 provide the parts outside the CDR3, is SAVISQKPSRDICQRGTSLTIQCQVDSQVTMMFWYRQQPGQSLTLIATANQGSEATYESGFVIDKFPISRPNLTFSTLTVSNMSPEDSSIYLCSVEGILRTEAFFGQGTRLTVV.

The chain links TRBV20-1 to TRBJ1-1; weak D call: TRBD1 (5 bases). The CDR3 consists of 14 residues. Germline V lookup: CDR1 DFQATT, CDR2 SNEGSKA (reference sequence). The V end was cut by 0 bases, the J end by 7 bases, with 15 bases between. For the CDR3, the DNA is TGCAGTGCTAGAGAGCGAGGGGTCCGTGGTGAAGCTTTCTTT. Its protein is CSARERGVRGEAFF.

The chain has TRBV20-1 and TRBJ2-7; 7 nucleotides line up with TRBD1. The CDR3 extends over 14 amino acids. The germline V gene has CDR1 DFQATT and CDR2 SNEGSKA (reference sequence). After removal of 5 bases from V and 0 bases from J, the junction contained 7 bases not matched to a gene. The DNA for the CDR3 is TGCAGTGCTCTGACAGGGATGAGCTCCTACGAGCAGTACTTC. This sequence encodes CSALTGMSSYEQYF.

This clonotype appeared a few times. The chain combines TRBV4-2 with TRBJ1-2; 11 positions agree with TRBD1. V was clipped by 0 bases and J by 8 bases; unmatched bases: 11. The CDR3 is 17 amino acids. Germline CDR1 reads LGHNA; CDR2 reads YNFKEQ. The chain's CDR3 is CASSQDGAGTGGRGYTF. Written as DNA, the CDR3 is TGTGCCAGCAGCCAAGATGGAGCCGGGACAGGGGGACGGGGCTACACCTTC.

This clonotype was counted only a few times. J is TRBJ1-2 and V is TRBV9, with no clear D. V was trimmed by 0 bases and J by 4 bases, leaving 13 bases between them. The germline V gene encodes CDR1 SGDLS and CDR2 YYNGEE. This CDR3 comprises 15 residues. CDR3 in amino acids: CASSVDPILGYGYTF. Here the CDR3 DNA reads TGTGCCAGCAGCGTAGATCCAATCCTCGGCTATGGCTACACCTTC.

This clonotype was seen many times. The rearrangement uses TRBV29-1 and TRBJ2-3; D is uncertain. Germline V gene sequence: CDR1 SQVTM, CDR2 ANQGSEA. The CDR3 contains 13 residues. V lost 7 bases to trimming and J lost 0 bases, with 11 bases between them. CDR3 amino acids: CSAWTPSTDTQYF. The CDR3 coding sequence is TGCAGCGCCTGGACGCCTAGCACAGATACGCAGTATTTT.

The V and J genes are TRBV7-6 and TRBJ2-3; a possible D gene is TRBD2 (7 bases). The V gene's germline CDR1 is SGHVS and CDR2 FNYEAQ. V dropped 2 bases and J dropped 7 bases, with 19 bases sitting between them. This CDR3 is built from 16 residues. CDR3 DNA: TGTGCCAGCAGCTTAACCGTAGGGGGGCGGGGGTATACGCAGTATTTT. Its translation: CASSLTVGGRGYTQYF.